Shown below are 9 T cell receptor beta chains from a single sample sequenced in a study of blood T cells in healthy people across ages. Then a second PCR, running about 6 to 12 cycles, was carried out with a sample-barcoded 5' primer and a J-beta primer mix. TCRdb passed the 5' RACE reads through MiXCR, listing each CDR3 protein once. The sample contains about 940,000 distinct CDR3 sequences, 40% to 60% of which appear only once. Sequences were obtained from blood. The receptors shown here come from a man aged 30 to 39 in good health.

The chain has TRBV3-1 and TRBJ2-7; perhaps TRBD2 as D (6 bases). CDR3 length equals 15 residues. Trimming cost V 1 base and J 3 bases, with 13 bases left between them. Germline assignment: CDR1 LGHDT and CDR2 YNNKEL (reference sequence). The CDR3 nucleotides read TGTGCCAGCAGCCAAGGCGGGACTCTACTCTACGAGCAGTACTTC. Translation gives CASSQGGTLLYEQYF.

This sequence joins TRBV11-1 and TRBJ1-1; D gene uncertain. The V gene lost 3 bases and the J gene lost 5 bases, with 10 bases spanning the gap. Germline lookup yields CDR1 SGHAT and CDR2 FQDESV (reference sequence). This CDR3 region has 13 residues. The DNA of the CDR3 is TGTGCCAGCAGCTTCGTCGGCGGGACTGAAGCTTTCTTT. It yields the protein CASSFVGGTEAFF.

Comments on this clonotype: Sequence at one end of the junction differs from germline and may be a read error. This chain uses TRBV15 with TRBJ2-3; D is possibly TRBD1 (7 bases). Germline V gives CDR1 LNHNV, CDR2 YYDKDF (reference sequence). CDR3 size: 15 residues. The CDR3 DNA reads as TGTACCACCAGCAGAGGTGGAGGGGGCGGAGATACGCAGTATTTT. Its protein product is CTTSRGGGGGDTQYF. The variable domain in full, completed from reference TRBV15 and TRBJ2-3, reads DAMVIQNPRYQVTQFGKPVTLSCSQTLNHNVMYWYQQKSSQAPKLLFHYYDKDFNNEADTPDNFQSRRPNTSFCFLDIRSPGLGDTAMYLCTTSRGGGGGDTQYFGPGTRLTVL.

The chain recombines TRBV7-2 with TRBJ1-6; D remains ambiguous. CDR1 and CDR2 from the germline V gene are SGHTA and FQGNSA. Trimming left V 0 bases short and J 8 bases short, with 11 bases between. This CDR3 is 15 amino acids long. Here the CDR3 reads CASSLASQPYSPLHF. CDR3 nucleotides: TGTGCCAGCAGCTTAGCAAGCCAACCGTATTCACCCCTCCACTTT.

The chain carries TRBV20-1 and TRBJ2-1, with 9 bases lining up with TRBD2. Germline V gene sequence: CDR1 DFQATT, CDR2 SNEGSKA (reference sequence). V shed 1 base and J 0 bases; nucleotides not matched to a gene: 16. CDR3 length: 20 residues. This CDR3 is CSARAPTTSGHTSSYNEQFF. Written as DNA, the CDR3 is TGCAGTGCTAGAGCCCCTACGACTAGCGGTCATACGAGCTCCTACAATGAGCAGTTCTTC.

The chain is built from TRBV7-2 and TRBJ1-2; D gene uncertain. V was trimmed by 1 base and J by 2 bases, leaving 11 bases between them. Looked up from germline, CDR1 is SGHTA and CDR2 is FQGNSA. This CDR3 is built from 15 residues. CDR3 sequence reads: CASSLVRNGNYGYTF. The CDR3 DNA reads TGTGCCAGCAGCTTAGTACGGAATGGAAACTATGGCTACACCTTC.

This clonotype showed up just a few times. CDR3 sequence: CASSLAKRPTGTDTQYF. The CDR3 DNA follows: TGTGCCAGCAGCCTCGCGAAAAGGCCAACCGGCACAGATACGCAGTATTTT. V usage is TRBV3-1 and J usage is TRBJ2-3, with unresolved D. The length of the CDR3 is 17 residues. With 4 bases removed from V and 1 base from J, the gap between germline ends came to 18 bases. In germline, CDR1 is LGHDT, CDR2 YNNKEL (reference sequence).

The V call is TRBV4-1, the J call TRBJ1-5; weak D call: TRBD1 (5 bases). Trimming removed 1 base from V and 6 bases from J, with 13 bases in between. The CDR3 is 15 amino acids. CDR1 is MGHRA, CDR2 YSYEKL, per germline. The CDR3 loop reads CASSQGWGRTQPQHF. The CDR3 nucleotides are TGCGCCAGCAGCCAAGGGTGGGGGAGGACTCAGCCCCAGCATTTT.

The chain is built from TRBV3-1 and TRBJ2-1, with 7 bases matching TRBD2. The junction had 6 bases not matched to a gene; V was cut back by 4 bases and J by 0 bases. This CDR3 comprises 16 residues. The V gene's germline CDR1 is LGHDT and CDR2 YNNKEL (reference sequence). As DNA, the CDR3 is TGTGCCAGCAGCCGCCTGGGGGGGACCTCCTACAATGAGCAGTTCTTC. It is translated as CASSRLGGTSYNEQFF.